This T cell receptor (beta chain) comes out of a study of blood T cell repertoires in COVID-19. Measured with immunoSEQ multiplex PCR; TCRdb has only the in-frame clones, and not every one. Of about 59,000 clones detected, around 88% appear once; the ten largest clones hold roughly 20%. Trimming removed 6 bases from V and 6 bases from J, with 7 bases in between. The CDR3 covers 11 residues. CDR1 is SNHLY, CDR2 FYNNEI, per germline. V is TRBV2 and J is TRBJ2-3; no clear D gene. Sample: peripheral blood. The clonotype comes from an elderly woman with active COVID-19. The CDR3 is CASRLMDTQYF. The CDR3 coding sequence is TGTGCCAGCAGATTAATGGATACGCAGTATTTT.